Below, 14 T cell receptor beta chains from the same sample are listed, as sequenced in a study of shared clonotypes between healthy human individuals. Terminally differentiated effector memory CD45RA+ cells were left out of the naive CD8 fraction, which was CD45RO-negative and positively selected for CCR7. Assay: immunoSEQ multiplex PCR; the TCRdb copy retains only in-frame clones and omits some. The data show under 2,000,000 clones, about 95% seen once. The sample consisted of naive CD8+ T cells sorted from blood. The source is a man between 18 and 35 years old in good health.

This sequence joins TRBV28 and TRBJ2-5, with D perhaps given as TRBD1 or TRBD2 (5 bases each). CDR3 size: 13 residues. Germline V gene data show CDR1 as MDHEN and CDR2 as SYDVKM. Trimming removed 6 bases at V and 5 bases at J, with 13 bases between. The CDR3 protein is CASSQTGTETQYF. The CDR3 DNA follows: TGTGCCAGCAGCCAGACTGGGACGGAGACCCAGTACTTC.

The chain employs TRBV11-2 and TRBJ2-1; 8 bases fit TRBD2. Germline-derived CDR1 and CDR2 are SGHAT and FQNNGV. V lost 3 bases to trimming and J lost 7 bases; unmatched junction nucleotides: 11. This CDR3 has 16 amino acids. CDR3 nucleotide sequence: TGTGCCAGCAGCTTCCCAGCGGGAGTTTATGTAAATGAGCAGTTCTTC. Translated: CASSFPAGVYVNEQFF.

The rearrangement uses TRBV4-3 and TRBJ2-4; possibly TRBD1 or TRBD2 for D (5 bases each). This CDR3 is built from 16 residues. V lost 0 bases to trimming and J lost 0 bases, with 9 bases between them. Germline CDR1 LGHNA, CDR2 YSLEER. CDR3 nucleotide sequence: TGCGCCAGCAGCCAAGATACGGGGCTAGCCAAAAACATTCAGTACTTC. Protein sequence: CASSQDTGLAKNIQYF.

The chain combines TRBV28 with TRBJ2-5, with a possible D match to TRBD1 (6 bases). The CDR3 consists of 13 residues. The germline V gene encodes CDR1 MDHEN and CDR2 SYDVKM. The V end was cut by 8 bases, the J end by 4 bases, with 14 bases between. Here the CDR3 DNA reads TGTGCCAGCGTCCCACAGGGTACAGAGACCCAGTACTTC. This encodes CASVPQGTETQYF.

The J gene is TRBJ2-7, the V gene TRBV30; 7 nucleotides align to TRBD2. J gave up 11 bases and V 5 bases, and 9 bases lay outside the gene matches. This CDR3 region has 11 residues. Germline V gene data show CDR1 as GTSNPN and CDR2 as SVGIG (reference sequence). The CDR3 spells CAWAGGLGEYF. CDR3 DNA sequence: TGTGCCTGGGCAGGAGGACTAGGCGAGTACTTC.

The genes are TRBV7-9 and TRBJ1-2; weak D call: TRBD1 (6 bases). In germline, CDR1 is SEHNR, CDR2 FQNEAQ (reference sequence). This CDR3 has 15 amino acids. V lost 1 base and J lost 5, with 14 bases in between. CDR3 coding DNA: TGTGCCAGCAGCTTAGGGGACACACTTCATTATGGCTACACCTTC. It encodes CASSLGDTLHYGYTF.

The CDR3 sequence: CASSWTGGPETQYF. The CDR3 coding sequence is TGTGCCAGCAGTTGGACAGGGGGCCCGGAGACCCAGTACTTC. The chain is built from TRBV6-1 and TRBJ2-5; 11 nucleotides agree with TRBD1. Trimming removed 5 bases from V and 5 bases from J; junction bases left unmatched: 4. Germline CDR1 is MNHNS and CDR2 is SASEGT. CDR3 size: 14 residues.

The chain links TRBV7-9 to TRBJ2-1; TRBD1 matches at 7 bases. The CDR3 covers 17 residues. Germline CDR1 reads SEHNR; CDR2 reads FQNEAQ (reference sequence). Trimming at V came to 1 base and at J to 4 bases, leaving 10 bases not matched to a gene. This chain's CDR3 is CASSLETGSGVYNEQFF. CDR3 sequence (DNA): TGTGCCAGCAGCTTAGAGACAGGGAGTGGGGTATACAATGAGCAGTTCTTC. Full variable domain (missing parts from reference TRBV7-9 and TRBJ2-1): DTGVSQNPRHKITKRGQNVTFRCDPISEHNRLYWYRQTLGQGPEFLTYFQNEAQLEKSRLLSDRFSAERPKGSFSTLEIQRTEQGDSAMYLCASSLETGSGVYNEQFFGPGTRLTVL.

The chain employs TRBV2 and TRBJ2-1; D not certain. Trimming cost V 3 bases and J 0 bases, with 9 bases left between them. Germline V gene lookup returns CDR1 SNHLY and CDR2 FYNNEI. The CDR3 totals 15 residues. The CDR3 DNA reads TGTGCCAGCAGTGACTTATCACTCTCCTACAATGAGCAGTTCTTC. This encodes CASSDLSLSYNEQFF.

V and J are TRBV2 and TRBJ1-1; D is possibly TRBD1 (6 bases). Trimming removed 5 bases from V and 2 bases from J, with 15 bases in between. The CDR3 contains 15 residues. Germline CDR1 is SNHLY and CDR2 is FYNNEI. The CDR3 DNA sequence: TGTGCCAGCAGTCAACCAGGACAGCCAAACACTGAAGCTTTCTTT. Translated: CASSQPGQPNTEAFF. Combining the CDR3 with reference TRBV2 and TRBJ1-1 gives the whole variable domain EPEVTQTPSHQVTQMGQEVILRCVPISNHLYFYWYRQILGQKVEFLVSFYNNEISEKSEIFDDQFSVERPDGSNFTLKIRSTKLEDSAMYFCASSQPGQPNTEAFFGQGTRLTVV.

The J gene is TRBJ2-1, the V gene TRBV27, with D unclear. CDR1 and CDR2 (germline): MNHEY, SMNVEV (reference sequence). CDR3 length: 16 residues. The germline V and J ends were trimmed by 0 bases and 4 bases, with 13 bases remaining between them. The CDR3 sequence is CASSLSVAGTYNEQFF. As DNA, the CDR3 is TGTGCCAGCAGTTTATCGGTGGCAGGAACTTACAATGAGCAGTTCTTC.

The chain joins TRBV6-1 to TRBJ2-7; TRBD1 is a possible D gene (5 bases). The V end was cut by 1 base, the J end by 1 base, with 11 bases between. CDR3 size: 15 residues. Germline CDR1 reads MNHNS; CDR2 reads SASEGT. CDR3 in DNA: TGTGCCAGCAGTGAAGAACAGGCGAGATCCTACGAGCAGTACTTC. Translation: CASSEEQARSYEQYF.

The chain links TRBV7-6 to TRBJ2-1; D not resolved. V was pared by 4 bases and J by 4 bases, with 14 bases between. The CDR3 extends over 15 amino acids. CDR1 and CDR2 from the germline V gene are SGHVS and FNYEAQ. CDR3 DNA: TGTGCCAGCAGCTCCACGATTGAGTCTTACAATGAGCAGTTCTTC. This codes for CASSSTIESYNEQFF.

J is TRBJ2-6 and V is TRBV7-9; 8 bases fit TRBD1. This CDR3 spans 18 amino acids. Germline V gene data show CDR1 as SEHNR and CDR2 as FQNEAQ (reference sequence). The V segment lost 3 bases and the J segment 2 bases; nucleotides outside the gene matches: 9. The CDR3 here is CASSFDRTGSPGANVLTF. In nucleotides, the CDR3 is TGTGCCAGCAGCTTCGATCGGACAGGGTCCCCTGGGGCCAACGTCCTGACTTTC. The whole variable domain, filled in from reference TRBV7-9 and TRBJ2-6, reads DTGVSQNPRHKITKRGQNVTFRCDPISEHNRLYWYRQTLGQGPEFLTYFQNEAQLEKSRLLSDRFSAERPKGSFSTLEIQRTEQGDSAMYLCASSFDRTGSPGANVLTFGAGSRLTVL.